The TCR beta chain described here comes from a study of cytomegalovirus exposure and HLA in healthy donors (dated by TCRdb to between 2016 and 2019). With regard to the full study: The 500 to 700 repertoires of the first cohort and the roughly 110 validation repertoires were produced on the same platform, according to a later analysis. To predict cytomegalovirus infection status, the study combined high-throughput TCR immunosequencing, statistical association of individual TCRs with disease status, and machine learning. Besides the first cohort of roughly 640 subjects, a separate validation cohort made up of 95 to 150 different subjects was used. The study aimed to test whether cataloging public T cell receptors could reveal signatures of past pathogen exposure. The full study reports these points: A later analysis had no HLA typing for the validation cohort, so co-occurrence there was scored across all 130 or so repertoires. Of the cluster scores, 94% were above 0 in a later analysis, which found that TCRs clustered in the first cohort also tended to co-occur in the 120 validation repertoires. A total of around 150 TCR beta chains were listed by the study as associated with cytomegalovirus. According to the authors, the approach could potentially be generalized to other disease states and immunological phenotypes. Most TCR sequences were seen in very few donors, while some public TCRs were found in many individuals. In both the original and validation cohorts, the classifier was reported to diagnose cytomegalovirus status with high specificity and sensitivity. In vitro tests confirmed that a few of the cytomegalovirus-associated TCR beta chains recognize cytomegalovirus antigens.

The donors belonged to the validation cohort of about 130 subjects, which was separate from the 666-subject first cohort. This clone was seen a single time. The clone's antigen remains unknown. No base quality values were provided; no much bigger clone lies one nucleotide off. Library preparation was by the immunoSEQ multiplex PCR assay. The published analysis was carried out like this. A statistical classification framework was developed to diagnose cytomegalovirus status using the catalog of TCR beta chain sequences. Entries here come from immuneACCESS through TCRdb and include only in-frame sequences with V and J called. Some clones fail to appear in such tables; in the studies checked, an unresolved V gene covers under half of the shortfall, and the cause of the remainder is unknown. Clone size and V and J calls were adopted from that table, with D and trimming inferred from the DNA. This sample gives roughly 300,000 clones in total; about 90% of them show up just once. Clones ranked in the top ten supply more than 0.9% of the sample.

V trim: 2 bases; J trim: 7 bases; unmatched bases: 20. CDR1 and CDR2 were assigned from the germline V gene as SGHRS and YFSETQ. The CDR3 holds 18 amino acids from the cysteine to the phenylalanine. Of all the DNA, just the CDR3 is kept, 54 bases in frame from base 1. In this chain, TRBV5-1 is recombined with TRBJ2-7, with 8 central nucleotides matching TRBD1. The TCR was taken from a woman between 25 and 40 years old in good health and CMV-seropositive. The sequenced sample was PBMCs. The CDR3 in this case is CASSLNPRLQGELREQYF. The nucleotides are TGCGCCAGCAGCTTAAACCCGAGGTTACAGGGGGAACTGCGGGAGCAGTACTTC.